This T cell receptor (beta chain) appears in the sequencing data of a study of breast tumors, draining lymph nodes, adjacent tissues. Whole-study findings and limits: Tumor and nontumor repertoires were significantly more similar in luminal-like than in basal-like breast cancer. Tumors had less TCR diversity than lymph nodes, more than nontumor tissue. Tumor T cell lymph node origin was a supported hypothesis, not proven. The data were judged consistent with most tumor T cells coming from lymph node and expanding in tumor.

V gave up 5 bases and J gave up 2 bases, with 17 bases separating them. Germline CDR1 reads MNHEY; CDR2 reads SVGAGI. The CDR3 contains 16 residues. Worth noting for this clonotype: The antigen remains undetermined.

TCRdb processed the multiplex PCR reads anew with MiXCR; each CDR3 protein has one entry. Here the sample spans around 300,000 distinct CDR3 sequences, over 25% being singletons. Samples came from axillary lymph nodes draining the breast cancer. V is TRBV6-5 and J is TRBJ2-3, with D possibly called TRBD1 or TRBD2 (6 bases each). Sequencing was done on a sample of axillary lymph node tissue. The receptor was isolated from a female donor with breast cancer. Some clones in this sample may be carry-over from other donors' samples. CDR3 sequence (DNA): TGTGCCAGCAGTCCGGGGGCCAGGAGGGCCACAGATACGCAGTATTTT. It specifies CASSPGARRATDTQYF.